What follows are 11 T cell receptor beta chains derived from one specimen sequenced in a study of prognosis after radiotherapy for stage I lung cancer. Multiplex PCR, run in two rounds, amplified TCR beta CDR3 from genomic DNA. The authors ran first-round PCR with primers specific to each TRBV and TRBJ gene. TCRdb used MiXCR to reprocess the multiplex PCR reads, holding one entry per CDR3 protein. The table lists 20,000 to 30,000 distinct CDR3 sequences, around 43% of them singletons. Specimen: PBMCs, collected before or after stereotactic body radiation therapy (not recorded which). These receptors all stem from a donor aged 50 or older with non-small cell lung cancer.

This clonotype was observed many times. The chain employs TRBV6-1 and TRBJ2-1; TRBD2 aligns across 12 bases. V was clipped by 9 bases and J by 8 bases; unmatched bases: 5. CDR3 length: 13 amino acids. CDR1 is MNHNS, CDR2 SASEGT, per germline. Here the CDR3 DNA reads TGTGCCAGTTCTAGCGGGAGGGCCTATGAGCAGTTCTTC. It translates to CASSSGRAYEQFF.

This clonotype was seen at least ten times. This chain joins TRBV15 and TRBJ2-5; 8 positions match TRBD2. This CDR3 is built from 17 residues. Germline V gene lookup returns CDR1 LNHNV and CDR2 YYDKDF (reference sequence). After removal of 0 bases from V and 4 bases from J, the junction contained 10 bases not matched to a gene. The CDR3 region is CATSRDLPGGRGETQYF. In DNA form, the CDR3 reads TGTGCCACCAGCAGAGATTTGCCGGGAGGGAGAGGAGAGACCCAGTACTTC.

This clonotype qualifies as medium-sized. The chain has TRBV6-1 and TRBJ1-6; 7 bases align to TRBD1. Germline-derived CDR1 and CDR2 are MNHNS and SASEGT. J gave up 8 bases and V 5 bases, and 6 bases lay outside the gene matches. This CDR3 region has 14 residues. Here the CDR3 DNA reads TGTGCCAGCAGTCCCGACAGGGTTGATTCACCCCTCCACTTT. Amino acid sequence: CASSPDRVDSPLHF.

This clonotype was observed at least ten times. The chain recombines TRBV6-1 with TRBJ1-1; 8 bases agree with TRBD1. This CDR3 has 13 residues. Looked up from germline, CDR1 is MNHNS and CDR2 is SASEGT. With 7 bases clipped from V and 4 bases from J, the junction kept 5 bases outside the gene matches. The CDR3 DNA is TGTGCCAGCAAATCACAGGGGGTCACTGAAGCTTTCTTT. The encoded protein is CASKSQGVTEAFF.

This clonotype was recorded many times. The rearrangement links TRBV28 to TRBJ1-1; D is possibly TRBD1 (6 bases). Germline V gives CDR1 MDHEN, CDR2 SYDVKM. V dropped 9 bases and J dropped 5 bases, with 10 bases sitting between them. The CDR3 sequence is 11 residues long. In nucleotides, the CDR3 is TGTGCCAGTACCAGGGGTACTGAAGCTTTCTTT. Translating it yields CASTRGTEAFF.

The chain is built from TRBV7-9 and TRBJ1-3; maybe TRBD1 (5 bases). CDR3 length: 12 residues. Germline CDR1 SEHNR, CDR2 FQNEAQ (reference sequence). The V and J ends lost 5 bases and 8 bases respectively, with 10 bases between them. The CDR3 nucleotides are TGTGCCAGCAGCGGGGTAGGGGACACCATATATTTT. Its protein product is CASSGVGDTIYF.

This clonotype was seen ten or more times. The chain uses TRBV4-2 and TRBJ2-3, with TRBD1 as a possible D gene (5 bases). In germline, CDR1 is LGHNA, CDR2 YNFKEQ. The CDR3 sequence is 14 residues long. V lost 4 bases, J lost 1 base, and 9 bases lay in between. The CDR3 protein is CASSPQGGTDTQYF. Written as DNA, the CDR3 is TGTGCCAGCAGCCCTCAGGGTGGCACAGATACGCAGTATTTT.

By frequency in the sample, this clonotype is medium-sized (0.01 to 0.1%). The chain carries TRBV5-1 and TRBJ1-4; possible D gene TRBD1, 5 bases. CDR1 is SGHRS, CDR2 YFSETQ, per germline. The CDR3 runs to 16 residues. The V end was cut by 2 bases, the J end by 5 bases, with 16 bases between. DNA for the CDR3: TGCGCCAGCAGCTTAAACCCTGGGTCAGGGAATGAAAAACTGTTTTTT. The encoded protein is CASSLNPGSGNEKLFF.

Remarks on this clonotype: A read error is possible here, since a much larger clone lies one base away. The V call is TRBV5-1, the J call TRBJ1-1; D gene ambiguous. This CDR3 comprises 16 residues. The V gene's germline CDR1 is SGHRS and CDR2 YFSETQ. The DNA for the CDR3 is TGCGCCAGCAGCTTGTGGCAGGTCTCCGTGAACACTGAAGATTTCTTT. Its translation: CASSLWQVSVNTEDFF.

As regards this clonotype: The likely explanation is a read error, given a far larger clone one base away. V is TRBV6-4 and J is TRBJ2-7, with TRBD2 matching 7 bases. V lost 7 bases and J lost 5; bases outside the gene matches: 14. From germline, CDR1 is MRHNA and CDR2 SNTAGT. This CDR3 spans 15 amino acids. The CDR3 loop reads CASTTSGTIANEQYF. CDR3 nucleotide sequence: TGTGCCAGCACTACCTCCGGGACTATCGCGAACGAGCAGTACTTC.

The chain combines TRBV19 with TRBJ2-3; D remains ambiguous. V lost 0 bases to trimming and J lost 0 bases, with 1 base between them. The CDR3 covers 13 residues. Germline V lookup: CDR1 LNHDA, CDR2 SQIVND (reference sequence). The CDR3 DNA is TGTGCCAGTAGTATAGAAAGCACAGATACGCAGTATTTT. Its protein is CASSIESTDTQYF.